This T cell receptor beta chain was recorded in a study of chemoradiotherapy in HPV16-positive cancers. Study summary: Functional T-cell assays on two HPV16-positive patients' cells defined candidate HPV-specific clones and common TCR motifs. General study results and limits: Better recurrence-free survival went with HPV-responsive T-cell expansion in HPV16-positive patients. Non-HPV-specific T cells did not expand in tumors during treatment, whereas candidate HPV-specific clones and E7-related motifs did.

V shed 1 base and J shed 5 bases, with 11 bases lying between them. The CDR3 is 14 residues long. CDR1 and CDR2 from the germline V gene are MNHEY and SVGAGI. TCRdb's table, derived via immunoSEQ multiplex PCR, lists solely in-frame clones and lacks some. The data show thousands of clones, around 74% seen once. Worth noting for this clone: No antigen is known for it.

The clonotype comes from a human donor with HPV-associated anogenital cancer. Source: tumor tissue, taken from a patient who underwent chemoradiotherapy. The chain links TRBV6-5 to TRBJ2-5; no firm D call. The CDR3 spells CASSYFSSQETQYF. DNA of the CDR3: TGTGCCAGCAGTTACTTTTCCAGCCAGGAGACCCAGTACTTC.